Listed below are T cell receptor beta chains from one sample, sequenced in a study of blood T cell repertoires in COVID-19. Some clones are missing from TCRdb's copy, which holds only in-frame ones; the method was immunoSEQ multiplex PCR. The sample carries a few hundred thousand clones, about 85% recorded once. The sequenced sample was peripheral blood. The receptors stem from a woman under 30 with acute or convalescent COVID-19. Both conserved end residues are part of each CDR3. The order of the fields is D gene, clone size, V gene, J gene, CDR3 protein, CDR3 DNA. D genes are given only for firm matches. Size is omitted from some rows. Given values are once, few, many or a class for expanded clones.

>-|-|TRBV4-1|TRBJ1-1
CASSQEPGAELMNTEAFF
TGCGCCAGCAGCCAAGAGCCTGGGGCAGAACTCATGAACACTGAAGCTTTCTTT
>TRBD1|-|TRBV11-3|TRBJ2-3
CASSSRTGEDTQYF
TGTGCCAGCAGCTCCAGGACAGGGGAAGATACGCAGTATTTT
>TRBD2|-|TRBV28|TRBJ2-7
CASSLFGTSEYEQYF
TGTGCCAGCAGTTTATTCGGGACTAGCGAGTACGAGCAGTACTTC
>-|-|TRBV28|TRBJ1-2
CASSLVGGNYGYTF
TGTGCCAGCAGTTTGGTCGGGGGTAACTATGGCTACACCTTC
>-|-|TRBV2|TRBJ1-1
CATILPGTEAFF
TGTGCCACCATCCTTCCGGGGACTGAAGCTTTCTTT
>-|-|TRBV6-1|TRBJ2-3
CASSDASVRTDTQYF
TGTGCCAGCAGTGACGCTAGCGTCCGCACAGATACGCAGTATTTT
>-|-|TRBV5-1|TRBJ1-4
CASSSGDRLSEEKLFF
TGCGCCAGCAGCTCGGGGGACCGGCTGAGTGAGGAAAAACTGTTTTTT
>-|-|TRBV15|TRBJ2-7
CATSRSGYEQYF
TGTGCCACCAGCAGATCGGGGTACGAGCAGTACTTC
>-|-|TRBV27|TRBJ1-6
CASSFTRGHGSPLHF
TGTGCCAGCAGTTTTACCAGGGGTCACGGTTCACCCCTCCACTTT
>-|once|TRBV19|TRBJ1-2
CASSIDRYGYTF
TGTGCCAGTAGTATAGACCGCTATGGCTACACCTTC
>TRBD1|-|TRBV5-1|TRBJ1-2
CASSRPGQGAYGYTF
TGCGCCAGCAGCCGACCGGGACAGGGAGCCTATGGCTACACCTTC
>TRBD2|-|TRBV5-1|TRBJ2-1
CASSLGGLAGDEQFF
TGCGCCAGCAGCTTGGGCGGACTAGCGGGAGACGAGCAGTTCTTC
>-|-|TRBV10-2|TRBJ1-6
CASSESGRSPLHF
TGCGCCAGCAGTGAATCAGGGCGATCACCCCTCCACTTT
>-|-|TRBV6-4|TRBJ2-1
CASSDSRLAGNEQFF
TGTGCCAGCAGTGACTCGAGGCTAGCAGGCAATGAGCAGTTCTTC
>-|-|TRBV6-1|TRBJ2-4
CASSERSTGGGKNIQYF
TGTGCCAGCAGTGAGAGGTCGACAGGTGGCGGCAAAAACATTCAGTACTTC
>TRBD2|-|TRBV5-4|TRBJ2-7
CASSWVGSGAASYEQYF
TGTGCCAGCAGCTGGGTGGGTAGCGGGGCTGCCTCCTACGAGCAGTACTTC
>-|-|TRBV6-5|TRBJ1-2
CASTNPDTSTYGYTF
TGTGCCAGCACCAACCCGGACACCTCTACCTATGGCTACACCTTC
>-|-|TRBV29-1|TRBJ1-1
CSVDGGGAFF
TGCAGCGTTGACGGGGGGGGAGCTTTCTTT
>-|-|TRBV27|TRBJ1-1
CASSLSDRLNTEAFF
TGTGCCAGCAGTTTATCCGACAGACTGAACACTGAAGCTTTCTTT
>-|-|TRBV15|TRBJ2-7
CATSTTLSSYEQYF
TGTGCCACCAGCACGACTCTTAGCTCCTACGAGCAGTACTTC
>-|-|TRBV7-2|TRBJ2-1
CASSLVVSNEQFF
TGTGCCAGCAGCTTAGTGGTCAGCAATGAGCAGTTCTTC
>TRBD1|few|TRBV5-4|TRBJ2-2
CASSLVGPGGAGELFF
TGTGCCAGCAGCTTGGTAGGCCCAGGGGGCGCCGGGGAGCTGTTTTTT
>-|-|TRBV7-2|TRBJ1-5
CASSLAQDQPQHF
TGTGCCAGCAGCTTAGCACAAGATCAGCCCCAGCATTTT
>-|-|TRBV9|TRBJ1-1
CASSAYDLFGTEAFF
TGTGCCAGCAGCGCTTACGACTTATTCGGCACTGAAGCTTTCTTT
>TRBD2|-|TRBV24-1|TRBJ2-1
CATSDPGLAGGPGEQFF
TGTGCCACCAGTGACCCAGGACTAGCGGGAGGGCCTGGTGAGCAGTTCTTC
>-|-|TRBV18|TRBJ2-2
CASSTGTGELFF
TGTGCCAGCTCAACAGGGACCGGGGAGCTGTTTTTT
>-|few|TRBV4-1|TRBJ2-7
CASSYQDSASYEQYF
TGCGCCAGCAGCTACCAGGACAGTGCCTCCTACGAGCAGTACTTC
>TRBD1|-|TRBV5-1|TRBJ2-1
CASSLRTGTYNEQFF
TGCGCCAGCAGCTTGCGGACAGGGACCTACAATGAGCAGTTCTTC
>-|-|TRBV5-4|TRBJ1-1
CASSRGGSVTEAFF
TGTGCCAGCAGCAGGGGGGGGTCGGTCACTGAAGCTTTCTTT
>-|few|TRBV28|TRBJ1-1
CASSPRIQGIEAFF
TGTGCCAGCAGTCCAAGAATACAGGGTATTGAAGCTTTCTTT
>-|-|TRBV4-1|TRBJ2-2
CASSPITTGGELFF
TGCGCCAGCAGCCCGATCACGACAGGCGGGGAGCTGTTTTTT
>TRBD2|-|TRBV18|TRBJ2-2
CASSTGLAGTTGELFF
TGTGCCAGCTCGACAGGACTAGCGGGGACCACCGGGGAGCTGTTTTTT
>-|once|TRBV6-6|TRBJ1-2
CASGGPGFYGYTF
TGTGCCAGTGGAGGTCCAGGCTTCTATGGCTACACCTTC
>TRBD1|-|TRBV19|TRBJ2-7
CASSIGQGAYEQYF
TGTGCCAGTAGTATAGGACAGGGAGCCTACGAGCAGTACTTC
>-|once|TRBV15|TRBJ2-3
CATSIPPFNTQYF
TGTGCCACCAGCATCCCCCCGTTTAATACGCAGTATTTT
>TRBD1|-|TRBV27|TRBJ2-1
CASSPGQGGYNEQFF
TGTGCCAGCAGTCCCGGACAGGGGGGGTACAATGAGCAGTTCTTC
>-|-|TRBV10-3|TRBJ2-7
CAISERDKGGQYF
TGTGCCATCAGTGAGAGGGACAAAGGTGGGCAGTACTTC
>TRBD1|-|TRBV15|TRBJ2-7
CATSRSGQGGYEQYF
TGTGCCACCAGCAGATCAGGACAGGGCGGCTACGAGCAGTACTTC
>-|-|TRBV2|TRBJ2-6
CASRRDSILSGANVLTF
TGTGCCAGCAGGAGAGACTCAATACTCTCTGGGGCCAACGTCCTGACTTTC
>-|-|TRBV2|TRBJ2-1
CASSRRDEQFF
TGTGCCAGCAGTCGGAGGGATGAGCAGTTCTTC
>TRBD1|-|TRBV13|TRBJ2-3
CASSSGQGADTQYF
TGTGCCAGCAGCTCAGGACAGGGTGCAGATACGCAGTATTTT
>TRBD1|-|TRBV27|TRBJ1-1
CASSFSDRAATEAFF
TGTGCCAGCAGTTTCTCGGACAGGGCGGCCACTGAAGCTTTCTTT
>-|-|TRBV5-4|TRBJ2-1
CASSLDMGARFF
TGTGCCAGCAGCTTGGATATGGGAGCGAGGTTCTTC
>-|-|TRBV6-5|TRBJ2-7
CASSPREEGYEQYF
TGTGCCAGCAGTCCCAGGGAGGAGGGCTACGAGCAGTACTTC
>TRBD1|once|TRBV6-5|TRBJ2-5
CASKRRDSRQETQYF
TGTGCCAGCAAGAGAAGGGACAGCCGACAAGAGACCCAGTACTTC
>-|-|TRBV5-6|TRBJ2-7
CASSHRSYEQYF
TGTGCCAGCAGCCACAGGTCCTACGAGCAGTACTTC
>TRBD1|-|TRBV3-1/TRBV3-2|TRBJ1-4
CASSLTGDREKLFF
TGTGCCAGCAGCCTGACAGGGGATCGAGAAAAACTGTTTTTT
>-|-|TRBV9|TRBJ1-2
CASSVTGRGTSNGYTF
TGTGCCAGCAGCGTTACAGGGCGAGGAACATCAAATGGCTACACCTTC
>-|-|TRBV9|TRBJ2-3
CASSVAPLDTQYF
TGTGCCAGCAGCGTAGCTCCCCTAGATACGCAGTATTTT
>TRBD2|once|TRBV3-1/TRBV3-2|TRBJ2-1
CASSPGLAGGWKDEQFF
TGTGCCAGCAGCCCAGGACTAGCGGGGGGGTGGAAGGATGAGCAGTTCTTC
>-|once|TRBV10-3|TRBJ2-7
CAIKEGASSYEQYF
TGTGCCATCAAGGAGGGCGCAAGCTCCTACGAGCAGTACTTC
>-|-|TRBV6-6|TRBJ1-5
CASSGPLGGNQPQHF
TGTGCCAGCAGTGGCCCTTTGGGGGGGAATCAGCCCCAGCATTTT
>-|-|TRBV5-8|TRBJ2-5
CASSFGRGNEETQYF
TGTGCCAGCAGCTTTGGAAGAGGGAACGAAGAGACCCAGTACTTC
>-|-|TRBV11-2|TRBJ1-3
CASSSIRGSGNTIYF
TGTGCCAGCAGCTCTATCCGCGGGTCCGGAAACACCATATATTTT
>-|-|TRBV10-3|TRBJ2-2
CAISESRASNTGELFF
TGTGCCATCAGTGAGTCGAGAGCATCGAACACCGGGGAGCTGTTTTTT
>-|-|TRBV20-1|TRBJ1-3
CSAPLGNTIYF
TGCAGTGCTCCCCTAGGAAACACCATATATTTT
>-|-|TRBV19|TRBJ1-3
CASTPRAYTIYF
TGTGCCAGTACTCCCAGGGCATACACCATATATTTT
>TRBD2|once|TRBV19|TRBJ2-1
CASSIKASGGDEQFF
TGTGCCAGTAGTATTAAGGCTAGCGGGGGAGATGAGCAGTTCTTC
>-|-|TRBV27|TRBJ1-6
CASSLSATGNNSPLHF
TGTGCCAGCAGTTTATCGGCGACAGGAAATAATTCACCCCTCCACTTT
>TRBD1|-|TRBV6-5|TRBJ2-5
CASSSGQARETQYF
TGTGCCAGCAGTTCGGGACAGGCGAGAGAGACCCAGTACTTC